This T cell receptor (beta chain) was captured in a study of T cells after yellow fever vaccination. Study-wide findings and caveats: Boosting was followed by the reappearance of most primary-vaccination clones (just under 97% CD4, about 88% CD8). Bulk-population clonotypes that are abundant could appear as contaminants in FACS-sorted repertoires.

TCRdb re-derived calls from the 5' RACE reads in MiXCR, one entry per CDR3 protein. The data contain around 250,000 distinct CDR3 sequences, less than 8.5% of them singletons. This clonotype was counted a few times. Its matching antigen is unknown. Trimming took 1 base from V and 3 from J, leaving 14 bases between them. Germline V CDR1 and CDR2: SGHRS, YFSETQ. The CDR3 extends over 15 amino acids. This specimen was CD4+ T cells sorted from PBMCs, taken 15 days after the yellow fever booster vaccination. The TCR was taken from a man aged 30 to 39 who received the YFV17D yellow fever vaccine. J is TRBJ2-7 and V is TRBV5-1, with a possible D match to TRBD1 (6 bases). The CDR3: CASSLFRGASYEQYF. The CDR3 DNA reads as TGCGCCAGCAGCTTGTTCAGGGGCGCGAGCTACGAGCAGTACTTC.